The rows below give T cell receptor beta chains drawn from one sample of a study of cytomegalovirus exposure and HLA in healthy donors. Some clones are missing from TCRdb's copy, which holds only in-frame ones; the method was immunoSEQ multiplex PCR. The data show approximately 200,000 clones, with just under 75% seen just once and less than 4% held by the top ten. Source material: PBMCs. All receptors derive from a woman in her twenties or thirties in good health and CMV-seropositive. CDR3s include the opening cysteine and the closing phenylalanine or tryptophan. The D gene is left open where the match is weak. For some rows the clone size is stated as once, few or many, or as a class when expanded; others skip it.

abundance	d_gene	j_gene	v_gene	CDR3nt	CDR3aa
NA	TRBD2	TRBJ2-1	TRBV15	TGTGCCACCAGCAGAGGGAGCGGGAGCTCGGGCAATGAGCAGTTCTTC	CATSRGSGSSGNEQFF
NA	TRBD2	TRBJ2-7	TRBV19	TGTGCCAGTAGCCAACTAGCGGGAGTAACGGTCTACGAGCAGTACTTC	CASSQLAGVTVYEQYF
few	NA	TRBJ2-5	TRBV29-1	TGCAGCGTTGGGGGTGGGGGCCGTCAAGAGACCCAGTACTTC	CSVGGGGRQETQYF
NA	NA	TRBJ1-2	TRBV9	TGTGCCAGCACCCCGACCGGAGATGGCTACACCTTC	CASTPTGDGYTF
NA	TRBD2	TRBJ2-1	TRBV27	TGTGCCAGCAAAATGGGGGGGAGTTGGTATAATGAGCAGTTCTTC	CASKMGGSWYNEQFF
NA	TRBD1	TRBJ1-1	TRBV7-9	TGTGCCAGCAGCTTGGAGACAGGGTATGCTTTCTTT	CASSLETGYAFF
few	TRBD1	TRBJ2-7	TRBV4-1	TGCGCCAGCAGCCAAGATCGGGGGACAGGCTCCTACGAGCAGTACTTC	CASSQDRGTGSYEQYF
once	TRBD2	TRBJ2-1	TRBV4-1	TGCGCCAGCAGCCTCGGATGGGCGGGAGTCAACAATGAGCAGTTCTTC	CASSLGWAGVNNEQFF
NA	TRBD2	TRBJ2-5	TRBV27	TGTGCCAGCAGTACCCGACTAGCGGGGATCGAGACCCAGTACTTC	CASSTRLAGIETQYF
NA	TRBD1	TRBJ2-7	TRBV14	TGTGCCAGCAGCCAGCCGGGACAGGGACACTACGAGCAGTACTTC	CASSQPGQGHYEQYF
NA	NA	TRBJ1-2	TRBV19	TGTGCCAGTAGTTCGACAGGCCGGGGCGGCTACACCTTC	CASSSTGRGGYTF
NA	TRBD2	TRBJ2-7	TRBV5-1	TGCGCCAGCAGCTTGCCGGGAGGCTACGAGCAGTACTTC	CASSLPGGYEQYF
NA	NA	TRBJ1-5	TRBV6-1	TGTGCCAGCAGTGAATTCGGGGGTAGCAATCAGCCCCAGCATTTT	CASSEFGGSNQPQHF
NA	TRBD2	TRBJ2-5	TRBV27	TGTGCCAGCAGTTCCGATAGCGGGTACTGGGAGACCCAGTACTTC	CASSSDSGYWETQYF
NA	TRBD1	TRBJ2-1	TRBV15	TGTGTCACCAGCAGAGCGGAGAGGGACAGGGATAGGGGGGAGCAGTTCTTC	CVTSRAERDRDRGEQFF
NA	NA	TRBJ2-5	TRBV7-2	TGTGCCAGCAGCTTATCTGAGACCCAGTACTTC	CASSLSETQYF
NA	NA	TRBJ1-2	TRBV6-5	TGTGCCAGCGCCCAGCATGAGGAATTCGGCTACACCTTC	CASAQHEEFGYTF
once	NA	TRBJ1-1	TRBV6-1	TGTGCCAGCAGTGAAGGGGCACGTACCCGCACTGAAGCTTTCTTT	CASSEGARTRTEAFF
few	NA	TRBJ1-5	TRBV10-3	TGTGCCATCAGTGAGTCGGGCTGGCAGCCCCAGCATTTT	CAISESGWQPQHF
NA	NA	TRBJ2-1	TRBV4-1	TGCGCCAGCAGCCAAGATCAGAATGAGCAGTTCTTC	CASSQDQNEQFF
NA	TRBD2	TRBJ2-7	TRBV7-9	TGTGCCAGCAGCTTAGCGCGGGAGGGCCTATACGAGCAGTACTTC	CASSLAREGLYEQYF
few	TRBD2	TRBJ2-7	TRBV11-2	TGTGCCAGCAGCCCCTCCGGGACTAGTATCGAGCAGTACTTC	CASSPSGTSIEQYF
NA	TRBD2	TRBJ2-3	TRBV6-5	TGTGCCAGCAGTTACTCGGCGGGAGGGGCAGATACGCAGTATTTT	CASSYSAGGADTQYF
NA	TRBD1	TRBJ1-1	TRBV5-1	TGCGCCAGCAGCTTACAGGGGTCAAACACTGAAGCTTTCTTT	CASSLQGSNTEAFF
NA	NA	TRBJ2-1	TRBV27	TGTGCCAGCAGTTTAGGGCACCTCAATGAGCAGTTCTTC	CASSLGHLNEQFF
NA	TRBD2	TRBJ2-1	TRBV5-1	TGCGCCAGCAGCGCCGAACTAGCGGGAGTCGGGGGGGTTGGGGGACACAATGAGCAGTTCTTC	CASSAELAGVGGVGGHNEQFF
NA	TRBD2	TRBJ2-2	TRBV4-1	TGCGCCAGCAGCCAACGTACCGGGACTAGCGGGACGAACACCGGGGAGCTGTTTTTT	CASSQRTGTSGTNTGELFF
NA	TRBD2	TRBJ2-3	TRBV11-3	TGTGCCAGCAGCTTAAACGTCGGACTAGCGGGTTCAGATACGCAGTATTTT	CASSLNVGLAGSDTQYF
NA	NA	TRBJ2-7	TRBV4-2	TGTGCCAGCAGCCAAGATCGGGGGTCCCACGAGCAGTACTTC	CASSQDRGSHEQYF
NA	TRBD2	TRBJ2-3	TRBV25-1	TGTGCCAGCAGCGGACTAGCGGGGACAGATACGCAGTATTTT	CASSGLAGTDTQYF
few	NA	TRBJ2-5	TRBV11-2	TGTGCCAGCAGCTTTTGGAGGGCCGAAGAGACCCAGTACTTC	CASSFWRAEETQYF
once	TRBD1	TRBJ1-2	TRBV29-1	TGCAGCGTTGAGACGCCCGTGGACAGGGGAAAAGGAGTCTATGGCTACACCTTC	CSVETPVDRGKGVYGYTF
NA	NA	TRBJ2-1	TRBV6-5	TGTGCCAGCAGTTACTCGAGGGCCAATGAGCAGTTCTTC	CASSYSRANEQFF
NA	TRBD2	TRBJ2-1	TRBV18	TGTGCCAGCTCACCACCGACGGGAGGGCCCTACAATGAGCAGTTCTTC	CASSPPTGGPYNEQFF
NA	TRBD2	TRBJ2-3	TRBV6-5	TGTGCCAGCAGTTCTTTAGCGGGAGTCCCCGCAGATACGCAGTATTTT	CASSSLAGVPADTQYF
NA	TRBD1	TRBJ2-7	TRBV28	TGTGCCAGCAGTTTATCCCCCCTACAGGGGACCGAGCAGTACTTC	CASSLSPLQGTEQYF
NA	TRBD2	TRBJ2-3	TRBV4-2	TGTGCCAGCAGCCAATCCGGGACTAGCGGGGAAGGAGGCACAGATACGCAGTATTTT	CASSQSGTSGEGGTDTQYF
NA	TRBD1	TRBJ2-4	TRBV5-4	TGTGCCAGCAGCCAAGGACAGGGTCGAGCCAAAAACATTCAGTACTTC	CASSQGQGRAKNIQYF
NA	TRBD2	TRBJ2-7	TRBV19	TGTGCCAGTAGTATCGGAATACTAGCGGGAGTGGGGGAGCAGTACTTC	CASSIGILAGVGEQYF
NA	NA	TRBJ2-7	TRBV27	TGTGCCAGCAGTTTGGACAGCTCTGGGGCTTACGAGCAGTACTTC	CASSLDSSGAYEQYF
NA	TRBD2	TRBJ2-3	TRBV11-2	TGTGCCAGCAGCTTAGCGGGAGGGAGCACAGATACGCAGTATTTT	CASSLAGGSTDTQYF
NA	NA	TRBJ1-2	TRBV28	TGTGCCAGCAGCCAAATTACACCTAACTATGGCCACACCTTC	CASSQITPNYGHTF
NA	TRBD1	TRBJ2-1	TRBV7-6	TGTGCCAGCAGCTTCGACAGGGTAAACGAGCAGTTCTTC	CASSFDRVNEQFF
NA	TRBD1	TRBJ2-1	TRBV6-5	TGTGCCAGCAGGACAGGGTGGGAGTACAATGAGCAGTTCTTC	CASRTGWEYNEQFF
NA	TRBD1	TRBJ1-2	TRBV15	TGTGCCACCAGCAGAGATTCGACAGGGATGGGCTATGGCTACACCTTC	CATSRDSTGMGYGYTF
NA	NA	TRBJ1-1	TRBV6-4	TGTGCCAGCAGAGGGAGAACTGAAGCTTTCTTT	CASRGRTEAFF
once	TRBD1	TRBJ2-1	TRBV10-3	TGTGCCATCTCTGTGGGACAGCGAAGATACAATGAGCAGTTCTTC	CAISVGQRRYNEQFF
NA	NA	TRBJ2-2	TRBV11-2	TGTGCCAGCAGTCTCGGTCAGGGAAGCACCGGGGAGCTGTTTTTT	CASSLGQGSTGELFF